These 31 T cell receptor beta chains were sequenced from one sample in a study of response to subunit inactivated influenza vaccine. TCRdb re-called the RT-PCR reads with MiXCR, one entry per CDR3 protein. The repertoire holds about 610,000 distinct CDR3 sequences, about 14% seen once, with 11% in the top ten. Source: PBMCs from blood, taken 11 to 12 days after vaccination. Receptors were obtained from a man aged 45-60 years who received an inactivated influenza vaccine.

This clonotype was detected many times. V and J are TRBV5-1 and TRBJ2-7; maybe TRBD1 (5 bases). V was trimmed by 2 bases and J by 5 bases, leaving 11 bases between them. The CDR3 has 13 residues. Per the germline V gene, CDR1 is SGHRS and CDR2 is YFSETQ. CDR3 residues: CASSFQGLDEQYF. CDR3 nucleotide sequence: TGCGCCAGCAGCTTCCAGGGTTTGGACGAGCAGTACTTC.

The chain employs TRBV25-1 and TRBJ2-3, with D perhaps assigned TRBD1 or TRBD2 (5 bases each). CDR1 and CDR2 (germline): MGHDK, SYGVNS. The CDR3 sequence is 17 residues long. V was cut by 1 base and J by 1 base, with 15 bases left in between. CDR3 residues: CASSELRGNSGTDTQYF. The CDR3 DNA is TGTGCCAGCAGTGAATTGAGGGGTAACAGTGGCACAGATACGCAGTATTTT.

This clonotype appeared many times. The chain has TRBV28 and TRBJ2-7, with D unresolved. Deletions cut 5 bases from V and 5 bases from J, with 10 bases between. The length of the CDR3 is 12 residues. CDR1 and CDR2 (germline): MDHEN, SYDVKM. CDR3 coding DNA: TGTGCCAGCAGTCGTCCACTTAACGAGCAGTACTTC. Protein: CASSRPLNEQYF.

This clonotype occurred many times. The CDR3 here is CASSQLAGLGQYF. CDR3 coding DNA: TGTGCCAGCAGCCAGCTCGCAGGCCTCGGGCAGTACTTC. The chain links TRBV14 to TRBJ2-7; D is ambiguous. This CDR3 contains 13 residues. Between the trimmed V and J ends, which lost 3 bases and 9 bases, there was a span of 15 bases. Germline loops: CDR1 SGHDN, CDR2 FVKESK.

This clonotype was detected a few times. V is TRBV12-3 or TRBV12-4 and J is TRBJ2-2; 7 positions agree with TRBD2. This CDR3 region has 12 residues. Trimming removed 5 bases from V and 8 bases from J; junction bases left unmatched: 2. Here the CDR3 reads CASSREGGELFF. The CDR3 bases are TGTGCCAGCAGTAGGGAGGGTGGGGAGCTGTTTTTT.

This clonotype was picked up a small number of times. The genes are TRBV10-3 and TRBJ1-6, with 8 positions matching TRBD1. Germline CDR1 ENHRY, CDR2 SYGVKD. Losses at the gene ends were 0 bases for V and 3 bases for J; bases not matched to a gene: 4. This CDR3 is 17 amino acids long. In DNA form, the CDR3 reads TGTGCCATCAGTGAGTCAAGACAGGGGAACTATAATTCACCCCTCCACTTT. Its protein is CAISESRQGNYNSPLHF.

This clonotype was seen more than once but under ten times. This chain links TRBV4-1 with TRBJ2-2, with D maybe TRBD1 (6 bases). This CDR3 spans 15 amino acids. V lost 6 bases, J lost 4 bases, and 15 bases lay in between. Germline V gives CDR1 MGHRA, CDR2 YSYEKL. The CDR3 region has the DNA TGCGCCAGCAGTCCACAGGGTGATGCCACCGGGGAGCTGTTTTTT. Protein product: CASSPQGDATGELFF.

This clonotype was detected ten times or more. This sequence joins TRBV20-1 and TRBJ2-5; TRBD1 matches 8 bases. Germline CDR1 DFQATT, CDR2 SNEGSKA (reference sequence). The V gene end was trimmed by 2 bases and the J gene end by 5 bases; junction bases not matched to a gene: 4. The CDR3 length is 13 residues. CDR3 loop: CSARTDRGETQYF. The DNA for the CDR3 is TGCAGTGCTAGAACCGACAGGGGTGAGACCCAGTACTTC.

The rearrangement uses TRBV12-3 or TRBV12-4 and TRBJ2-7; D is unclear. The V end lost 2 bases, the J end lost 4 bases, and 12 bases lay between the germline ends. This CDR3 has 14 residues. This CDR3 is CASSLLTDFYEQYF. The DNA for the CDR3 is TGTGCCAGCAGTTTATTGACCGACTTTTACGAGCAGTACTTC.

The J gene is TRBJ1-1, the V gene TRBV20-1; 9 bases line up with TRBD1. The CDR3 totals 14 residues. V lost 4 bases and J lost 5; bases outside the gene matches: 8. Germline V CDR1 and CDR2: DFQATT, SNEGSKA (reference sequence). DNA for the CDR3: TGCAGTGCTAAGGACAGGGGAGGGTGGACTGAAGCTTTCTTT. Its protein is CSAKDRGGWTEAFF.

This rearrangement joins TRBV7-6 to TRBJ2-2; 11 bases align to TRBD1. Per germline, CDR1 SGHVS and CDR2 FNYEAQ. The CDR3 totals 15 residues. Unmatched junction bases numbered 3, after V lost 1 base and J lost 8 bases. CDR3 loop: CASSLEDRGLGELFF. As DNA, the CDR3 is TGTGCCAGCAGCTTAGAGGACAGGGGGCTTGGGGAGCTGTTTTTT.

This clonotype has just a few counts. The V gene is TRBV4-3, the J gene TRBJ2-3; the D gene is possibly TRBD2 (6 bases). CDR1 is LGHNA, CDR2 YSLEER, per germline. The CDR3 length is 14 residues. Trimming removed 4 bases at V and 6 bases at J, with 14 bases between. This chain's CDR3 is CASSRGTGSDTQYF. CDR3 nucleotide sequence: TGCGCCAGCAGCCGAGGGACTGGGAGCGATACGCAGTATTTT.

This clonotype was recorded many times. The chain uses TRBV12-3 or TRBV12-4 and TRBJ2-1, with 10 bases matching TRBD2. The V and J ends lost 1 base and 0 bases, in that order; junction bases with no gene match: 6. The CDR3 consists of 18 residues. CDR3 region: CASSLGTSGMSSYNEQFF. The CDR3 coding sequence is TGTGCCAGCAGTTTAGGGACTAGCGGAATGAGCTCCTACAATGAGCAGTTCTTC.

This chain connects TRBV5-1 to TRBJ2-2, with 8 bases aligning to TRBD1. V shed 3 bases and J 5 bases; nucleotides not matched to a gene: 6. CDR3 length: 15 residues. CDR1 is SGHRS, CDR2 YFSETQ, per germline. CDR3 loop: CASSSRTGLTGELFF. CDR3 sequence (DNA): TGCGCCAGCAGCTCCCGGACAGGGCTAACCGGGGAGCTGTTTTTT.

This rearrangement joins TRBV25-1 to TRBJ2-7; D call uncertain. Deletions cut 6 bases from V and 2 bases from J, with 20 bases between. The CDR3 is made up of 16 amino acids. Germline CDR1 reads MGHDK; CDR2 reads SYGVNS. The CDR3 region has the DNA TGTGCCAGCAGCGAAACTATCCGGGCTGACCCCTACGAGCAGTACTTC. Its translation is CASSETIRADPYEQYF.

This clonotype showed up just a few times. The chain joins TRBV20-1 to TRBJ1-1; 7 bases map to TRBD1. Trimming removed 1 base from V and 7 bases from J; junction bases left unmatched: 6. Germline CDR1 and CDR2: DFQATT and SNEGSKA (reference sequence). The CDR3 consists of 13 residues. The CDR3 sequence: CSARASRTGEAFF. Written as DNA, the CDR3 is TGCAGTGCTAGAGCCAGTCGGACAGGTGAAGCTTTCTTT.

The chain employs TRBV12-3 or TRBV12-4 and TRBJ1-2, with 10 bases identical to TRBD1. Germline trimming cut 3 bases from V and 6 bases from J; bases unmatched to any gene: 4. The CDR3 sequence is 14 residues long. CDR3 protein: CASSFRDRGDGYTF. The CDR3 nucleotides are TGTGCCAGCAGTTTCCGGGACAGGGGAGATGGCTACACCTTC.

The sample holds a few counts of this clonotype. The chain combines TRBV6-5 with TRBJ1-5; no firm D call. Per the germline V gene, CDR1 is MNHEY and CDR2 is SVGAGI. V lost 0 bases and J 5 bases, leaving 8 bases between the germline ends. The CDR3 spans 14 residues. The CDR3, as DNA: TGTGCCAGCAGTTACTCGCGAGATCATCAGCCCCAGCATTTT. Protein: CASSYSRDHQPQHF.

This chain connects TRBV6-1 to TRBJ1-1; D uncertain. The CDR3 sequence is 13 residues long. V was trimmed by 6 bases and J by 1 base, leaving 9 bases between them. Germline assignment: CDR1 MNHNS and CDR2 SASEGT. DNA for the CDR3: TGTGCCAGCAGGCTGAGTTGGAACACTGAAGCTTTCTTT. As protein: CASRLSWNTEAFF.

To note about this clonotype: This may arise from a read error, as a much more abundant clone is one base away. The chain recombines TRBV7-9 with TRBJ2-1; 8 bases map to TRBD2. Germline CDR1 SEHNR, CDR2 FQNEAQ (reference sequence). CDR3 length: 15 residues. Trimming took 1 base from V and 7 from J; bases not matched to a gene: 6. CDR3 residues: CASSLGEGLVNEQFF. CDR3 in DNA: TGTGCCAGCAGCTTAGGTGAGGGACTAGTAAATGAGCAGTTCTTC. The whole variable domain, filled in from reference TRBV7-9 and TRBJ2-1, reads DTGVSQNPRHKITKRGQNVTFRCDPISEHNRLYWYRQTLGQGPEFLTYFQNEAQLEKSRLLSDRFSAERPKGSFSTLEIQRTEQGDSAMYLCASSLGEGLVNEQFFGPGTRLTVL.

This sequence joins TRBV5-1 and TRBJ1-4, with TRBD1 as a possible D gene (5 bases). The germline gives CDR1 SGHRS, CDR2 YFSETQ. Trimming took off 4 bases at V and 4 bases at J, with 14 bases between the two ends. The CDR3 covers 15 residues. Here the CDR3 reads CASSPLTGNNEKLFF. The CDR3 region has the DNA TGCGCCAGCAGCCCTCTCACAGGAAATAATGAAAAACTGTTTTTT.

This clonotype was detected a few times. The chain links TRBV9 to TRBJ2-7, with TRBD1 matching over 9 bases. CDR1 and CDR2 from the germline V gene are SGDLS and YYNGEE. V gave up 5 bases and J gave up 4 bases; unmatched junction bases: 10. CDR3 size: 15 residues. CDR3 bases: TGTGCCAGCAGTGAGCCCCCGGACAGGGGTTACGAGCAGTACTTC. Translated, it gives CASSEPPDRGYEQYF.

This clonotype turned up a few times. This chain uses TRBV5-1 with TRBJ1-1; 7 positions agree with TRBD1. Germline trimming cut 4 bases from V and 0 bases from J; bases unmatched to any gene: 6. This CDR3 contains 15 residues. From germline, CDR1 is SGHRS and CDR2 YFSETQ. Here the CDR3 reads CASSTYGTVNTEAFF. CDR3 coding DNA: TGCGCCAGCAGCACGTACGGGACAGTGAACACTGAAGCTTTCTTT.

This clonotype was seen more than once but under ten times. This chain joins TRBV18 and TRBJ2-1; weak D call: TRBD2 (5 bases). Trimming cost V 6 bases and J 0 bases, with 15 bases left between them. This CDR3 is 16 amino acids long. Germline loops: CDR1 KGHSH, CDR2 LQKENI. The CDR3 bases are TGTGCCAGCTCTCCCCAGGACTGGAGCTCCTACAATGAGCAGTTCTTC. Translated, it gives CASSPQDWSSYNEQFF.

The V gene is TRBV18, the J gene TRBJ2-1; 8 nucleotides line up with TRBD2. This CDR3 has 16 residues. V shed 2 bases and J 4 bases; nucleotides not matched to a gene: 7. CDR1 and CDR2 (germline): KGHSH, LQKENI. The CDR3 DNA sequence: TGTGCCAGCTCACCAAAACTAGCGGCAACTTACAATGAGCAGTTCTTC. This translates into CASSPKLAATYNEQFF.

This clonotype was counted many times. This chain joins TRBV6-2 or TRBV6-3 and TRBJ2-7, with a possible D match to TRBD1 (5 bases). V was cut by 2 bases and J by 3 bases, with 11 bases left in between. Germline V lookup: CDR1 MNHEY, CDR2 SVGEGT. This CDR3 has 14 residues. The CDR3 loop reads CASSYTGRGYEQYF. The CDR3 bases are TGTGCCAGCAGTTACACAGGACGAGGCTACGAGCAGTACTTC.

The table lists this clonotype with a few counts. The V gene is TRBV2, the J gene TRBJ2-7; D is uncertain. This CDR3 region has 12 residues. Trimming took off 7 bases at V and 1 base at J, with 8 bases between the two ends. Germline lookup yields CDR1 SNHLY and CDR2 FYNNEI. The CDR3 here is CASKGPSYEQYF. The CDR3, as DNA: TGTGCCAGCAAAGGTCCGTCCTACGAGCAGTACTTC.

This clonotype was counted only a few times. V usage is TRBV5-1 and J usage is TRBJ2-6; D is ambiguous. V was shortened by 1 base and J by 2 bases, with 4 bases between the two germline ends. The V gene's germline CDR1 is SGHRS and CDR2 YFSETQ. CDR3 size: 14 residues. CDR3 sequence: CASSLWAGANVLTF. In nucleotides, the CDR3 is TGCGCCAGCAGCTTGTGGGCTGGGGCCAACGTCCTGACTTTC. Based on the CDR3 plus reference TRBV5-1 and TRBJ2-6, the full variable domain is KAGVTQTPRYLIKTRGQQVTLSCSPISGHRSVSWYQQTPGQGLQFLFEYFSETQRNKGNFPGRFSGRQFSNSRSEMNVSTLELGDSALYLCASSLWAGANVLTFGAGSRLTVL.

The V and J genes are TRBV5-4 and TRBJ2-5; no reliable D call. V was pared by 5 bases and J by 1 base, with 12 bases between. The CDR3 covers 14 residues. The germline V gene encodes CDR1 SGHNT and CDR2 YYREEE (reference sequence). CDR3 bases: TGTGCCAGCAGGACCGAGATTGGCCAAGAGACCCAGTACTTC. This sequence encodes CASRTEIGQETQYF.

The gene calls are TRBV20-1 and TRBJ2-7, with D possibly TRBD2 on 7 matching bases. From germline, CDR1 is DFQATT and CDR2 SNEGSKA (reference sequence). The length of the CDR3 is 14 residues. Between the trimmed V and J ends, which lost 3 bases and 2 bases, there was a span of 14 bases. The CDR3 nucleotides are TGCAGTGCTAGCGGGGGGCGTACCGCCTACGAGCAGTACTTC. This sequence encodes CSASGGRTAYEQYF.

The rearrangement uses TRBV20-1 and TRBJ2-3, with D hard to call. The CDR3 spans 13 residues. V gave up 6 bases and J gave up 1 base, with 11 bases separating them. Germline CDR1 is DFQATT and CDR2 is SNEGSKA (reference sequence). The chain's CDR3 is CSATNTGTDTQYF. The CDR3 DNA sequence: TGCAGTGCAACTAACACGGGCACAGATACGCAGTATTTT.